The TCR beta chain described here comes from a study of shared clonotypes between healthy human individuals. The CDR3 covers 16 residues. Looked up from germline, CDR1 is MNHEY and CDR2 is SMNVEV (reference sequence). V gave up 0 bases and J gave up 4 bases, with 15 bases separating them. TCRdb's table, derived via immunoSEQ multiplex PCR, lists solely in-frame clones and lacks some. The table includes some 1 million clones, about 74% detected once. Sequenced input: memory CD4+ T cells sorted from blood. Subset reported: CD45RA-negative fraction. This sequence joins TRBV27 and TRBJ1-1; no clear D. The sequence derives from a man younger than 35 in good health. For the CDR3, the DNA is TGTGCCAGCAGTTTATCAAAGGGAGTAAAGAGCACTGAAGCTTTCTTT. This codes for CASSLSKGVKSTEAFF.